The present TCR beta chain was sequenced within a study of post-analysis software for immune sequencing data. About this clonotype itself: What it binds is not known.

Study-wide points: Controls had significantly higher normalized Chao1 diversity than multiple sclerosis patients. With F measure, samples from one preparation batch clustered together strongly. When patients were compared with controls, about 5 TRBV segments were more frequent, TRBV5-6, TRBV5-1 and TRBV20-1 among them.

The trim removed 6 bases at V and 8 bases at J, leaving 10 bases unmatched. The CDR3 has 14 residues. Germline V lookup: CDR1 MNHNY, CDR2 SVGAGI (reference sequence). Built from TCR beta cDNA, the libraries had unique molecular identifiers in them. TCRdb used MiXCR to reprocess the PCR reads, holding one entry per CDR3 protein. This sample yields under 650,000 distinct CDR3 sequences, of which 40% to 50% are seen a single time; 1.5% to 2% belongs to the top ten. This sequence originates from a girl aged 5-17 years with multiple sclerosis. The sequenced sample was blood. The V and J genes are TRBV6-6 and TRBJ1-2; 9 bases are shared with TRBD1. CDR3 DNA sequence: TGTGCCAGCAGCCCCGGGACAGGGAAATTCGGCTACACCTTC. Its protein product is CASSPGTGKFGYTF.